This is a list of T cell receptor beta chains from one sample in a study of low-dose radiotherapy and immunotherapy resistance in tumors. Via MiXCR, TCRdb re-called the reads, giving one row per CDR3 protein. The sample has 95,000 to 100,000 distinct CDR3 sequences, less than 25% seen once. The sample in question was PBMCs, obtained after low-dose radiotherapy plus immunotherapy. These receptors were taken from a male donor with prostate cancer. CDR3s include the opening cysteine and the closing phenylalanine or tryptophan. The D gene is left open where the match is weak. Size tells how often a clone was seen (once, few, many) or the class of an expanded clone, and some rows leave it out.

.	TRBV30	few	TRBJ1-2	CAWSVAGTPRGYYGYTF	TGTGCCTGGAGTGTGGCCGGGACCCCAAGAGGCTACTATGGCTACACCTTC
TRBD2	TRBV20-1	.	TRBJ2-1	CSANRGGPHNEQFF	TGCAGTGCCAACCGGGGGGGCCCCCACAATGAGCAGTTCTTC
.	TRBV20-1	many	TRBJ2-2	CSASLVNTGELFF	TGCAGTGCTAGTCTAGTGAACACCGGGGAGCTGTTTTTT
TRBD1	TRBV11-2	many	TRBJ2-2	CASSLGGQGRTGELFF	TGTGCCAGCAGCTTAGGCGGACAGGGACGCACCGGGGAGCTGTTTTTT
.	TRBV12-5	many	TRBJ2-5	CASGSPSASLQETQYF	TGTGCTAGTGGTTCCCCCTCGGCCTCCCTGCAAGAGACCCAGTACTTC
TRBD1	TRBV7-9	many	TRBJ2-1	CASSTSDRTEFF	TGTGCCAGCAGCACCTCGGACAGGACCGAGTTCTTC
TRBD1	TRBV6-2/TRBV6-3	many	TRBJ2-1	CASSADRVGFF	TGTGCCAGCAGTGCCGACAGGGTGGGGTTCTTC
.	TRBV11-2	many	TRBJ2-7	CASSLAGYEQYF	TGTGCCAGCAGCTTAGCCGGGTACGAGCAGTACTTC
TRBD1	TRBV10-3	.	TRBJ2-7	CAISESSGTGVYEQYF	TGTGCCATCAGTGAGTCATCCGGGACAGGGGTCTACGAGCAGTACTTC
.	TRBV11-3	many	TRBJ2-1	CASSLGLGLEQFF	TGTGCCAGCAGCCTGGGACTGGGGCTTGAGCAGTTCTTC
.	TRBV19	many	TRBJ2-7	CASSIRTDTYEQYF	TGTGCCAGTAGTATTCGGACAGACACCTACGAGCAGTACTTC
.	TRBV14	many	TRBJ1-2	CASSHYGSYGYTF	TGTGCCAGCAGCCATTACGGATCTTATGGCTACACCTTC
.	TRBV6-6	many	TRBJ2-3	CASSYSGDTTDTQYF	TGTGCCAGCAGTTACTCGGGGGATACCACAGATACGCAGTATTTT
.	TRBV29-1	many	TRBJ2-5	CSALSSAVETQYF	TGCAGCGCCCTTTCTAGCGCCGTCGAGACCCAGTACTTC
.	TRBV20-1	many	TRBJ2-1	CSARGSGSSTSSYNEQFF	TGCAGTGCTAGGGGGAGTGGGAGTTCGACAAGCTCCTACAATGAGCAGTTCTTC
TRBD2	TRBV6-1	.	TRBJ2-2	CASNPPAGGRSGELFF	TGTGCCAGCAACCCCCCAGCGGGGGGGCGGTCCGGGGAGCTGTTTTTT
TRBD2	TRBV28	many	TRBJ2-5	CASSSGTIQETQYF	TGTGCCAGCAGTTCCGGGACTATACAAGAGACCCAGTACTTC
.	TRBV20-1	many	TRBJ2-3	CSARVGRGQTDTQYF	TGCAGTGCTAGAGTTGGGAGGGGGCAAACCGATACGCAGTATTTT
TRBD1	TRBV6-6	many	TRBJ2-3	CASSYEGTGTDTQYF	TGTGCCAGCAGTTACGAGGGGACAGGCACAGATACGCAGTATTTT
.	TRBV29-1	many	TRBJ2-2	CSVSTGELFF	TGCAGCGTCAGCACCGGGGAGCTGTTTTTT
.	TRBV5-1	many	TRBJ2-1	CASSQEDLTEQFF	TGCGCCAGCAGCCAGGAGGACCTCACGGAGCAGTTCTTC
.	TRBV27	many	TRBJ1-4	CATHRGVAWVATNEKLFF	TGTGCCACCCATCGAGGAGTGGCGTGGGTTGCAACTAATGAAAAACTGTTTTTT
.	TRBV19	.	TRBJ1-1	CASIGHEAFF	TGTGCCAGTATAGGCCATGAAGCTTTCTTT
.	TRBV7-2	many	TRBJ2-3	CASSLGLAPSTDTQYF	TGTGCCAGCAGCTTAGGGTTAGCACCCAGCACAGATACGCAGTATTTT
.	TRBV7-2	few	TRBJ1-2	CASTYDWDSRSNYGYTF	TGTGCCAGCACCTATGACTGGGACTCCCGTTCTAACTATGGCTACACCTTC
TRBD1	TRBV29-1	many	TRBJ2-1	CSGQGSSYNEQFF	TGCAGCGGACAGGGGTCCTCCTACAATGAGCAGTTCTTC
.	TRBV30	once	TRBJ2-1	CAWSWDKGYNEQFF	TGTGCCTGGAGTTGGGACAAAGGGTACAATGAGCAGTTCTTC
.	TRBV7-2	many	TRBJ2-3	CASSPLGRTGSTDTQYF	TGTGCCAGCAGCCCCTTGGGTCGGACGGGGAGCACAGATACGCAGTATTTT
TRBD1	TRBV11-1	many	TRBJ2-7	CASSSTGAYEQYF	TGTGCCAGCAGCTCGACAGGGGCCTACGAGCAGTACTTC